This T cell receptor (beta chain) was documented in a study of patients and donors after allogeneic stem cell transplantation. This CDR3 is built from 15 residues. TCRdb called the RT-PCR reads again in MiXCR, with one record for every CDR3 protein. The repertoire holds 90,000 to 120,000 distinct CDR3 sequences, with around 38% as singletons. V is TRBV21-1 and J is TRBJ2-3. TRBV21-1 is marked as a pseudogene. The TCR originated in a human donor who was either an allogeneic HSCT recipient or a stem cell or donor lymphocyte infusion donor (not recorded which). It is not recorded whose cells these are; they may come from a transplant donor. The sample taken for sequencing was blood, either unsorted or a sorted T cell fraction (not recorded which). In DNA, the CDR3 is TGTGCCAGCAGCGGTACGGGTCCACGCACAGATACGCAGTATTTT. Its protein product is CASSGTGPRTDTQYF.